This TCR beta chain was profiled in a study of tumor-infiltrating lymphocytes in oesophageal squamous cell carcinoma. TCRdb itself ran the PCR reads through MiXCR, one entry per CDR3 protein. The data show about 12,000 distinct CDR3 sequences, with less than 55% seen just once and approximately 13% held by the top ten. The sequence was obtained from a male donor with esophageal squamous cell carcinoma. The sample comprised normal esophageal tissue next to the tumor.

CDR3 nucleotides: TGTGCCAGCAGCTTATCCCTCCGATCCTACGAGCAGTACTTC. It encodes CASSLSLRSYEQYF. The chain combines TRBV7-2 with TRBJ1-2; D not certain. The J call is doubtful: the DNA matches TRBJ2-7 better. This CDR3 contains 14 residues. The germline gives CDR1 SGHTA, CDR2 FQGNSA.